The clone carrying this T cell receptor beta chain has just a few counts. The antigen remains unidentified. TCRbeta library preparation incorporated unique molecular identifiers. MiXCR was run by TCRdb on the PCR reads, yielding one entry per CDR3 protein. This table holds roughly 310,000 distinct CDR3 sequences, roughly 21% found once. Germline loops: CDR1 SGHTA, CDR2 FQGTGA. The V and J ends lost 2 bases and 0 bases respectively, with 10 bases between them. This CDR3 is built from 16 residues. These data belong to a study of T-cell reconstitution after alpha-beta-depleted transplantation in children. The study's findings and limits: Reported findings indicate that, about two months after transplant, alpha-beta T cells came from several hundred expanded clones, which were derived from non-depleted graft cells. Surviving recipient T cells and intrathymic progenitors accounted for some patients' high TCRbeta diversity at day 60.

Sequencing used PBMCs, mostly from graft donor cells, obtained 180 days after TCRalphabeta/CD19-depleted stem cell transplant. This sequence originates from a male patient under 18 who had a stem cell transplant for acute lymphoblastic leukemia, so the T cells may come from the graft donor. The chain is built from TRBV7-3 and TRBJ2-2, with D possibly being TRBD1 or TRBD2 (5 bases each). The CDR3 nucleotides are TGTGCCAGCAGCTTACTCGGGACGACGAACACCGGGGAGCTGTTTTTT. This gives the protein CASSLLGTTNTGELFF.